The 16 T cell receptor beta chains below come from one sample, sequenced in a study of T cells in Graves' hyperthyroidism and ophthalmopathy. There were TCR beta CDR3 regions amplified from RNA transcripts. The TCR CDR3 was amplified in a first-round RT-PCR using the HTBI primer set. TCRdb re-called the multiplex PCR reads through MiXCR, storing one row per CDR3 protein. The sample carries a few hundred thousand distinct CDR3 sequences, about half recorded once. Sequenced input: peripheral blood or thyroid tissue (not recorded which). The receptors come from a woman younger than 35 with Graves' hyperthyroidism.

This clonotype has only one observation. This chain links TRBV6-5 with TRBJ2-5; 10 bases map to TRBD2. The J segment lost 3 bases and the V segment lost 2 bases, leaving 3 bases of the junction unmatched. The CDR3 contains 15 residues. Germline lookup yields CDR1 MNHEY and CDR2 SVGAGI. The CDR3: CASSYGTSEKETQYF. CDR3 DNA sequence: TGTGCCAGCAGTTACGGGACTAGCGAGAAAGAGACCCAGTACTTC.

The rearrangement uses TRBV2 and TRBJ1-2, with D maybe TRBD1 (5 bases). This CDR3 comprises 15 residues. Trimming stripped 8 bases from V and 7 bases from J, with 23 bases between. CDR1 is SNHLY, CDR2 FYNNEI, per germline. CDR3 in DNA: TGTGCCAGCTCGGGGGAGGAGACCCAGTACTTTGGCTACACCTTC. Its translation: CASSGEETQYFGYTF.

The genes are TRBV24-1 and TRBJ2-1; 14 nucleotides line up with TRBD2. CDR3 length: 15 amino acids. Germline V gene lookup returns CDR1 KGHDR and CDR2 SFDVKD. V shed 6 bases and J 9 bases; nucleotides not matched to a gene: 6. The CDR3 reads CATSLTGLAGVEQFF. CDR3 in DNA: TGTGCCACCAGTCTTACGGGACTAGCGGGAGTTGAGCAGTTCTTC.

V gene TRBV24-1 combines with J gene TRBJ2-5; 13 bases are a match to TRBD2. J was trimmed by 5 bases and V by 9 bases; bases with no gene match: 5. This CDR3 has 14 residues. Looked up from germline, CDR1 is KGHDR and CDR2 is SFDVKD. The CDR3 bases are TGTGCCACCGAGGGGACTAGCGGGATTGAGACCCAGTACTTC. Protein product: CATEGTSGIETQYF.

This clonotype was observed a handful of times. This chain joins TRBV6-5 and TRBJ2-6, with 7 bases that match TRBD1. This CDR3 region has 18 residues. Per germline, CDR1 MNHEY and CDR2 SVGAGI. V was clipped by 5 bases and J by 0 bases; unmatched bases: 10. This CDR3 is CASSPSGTAISGANVLTF. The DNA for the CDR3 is TGTGCCAGCAGTCCCTCCGGGACAGCGATCTCTGGGGCCAACGTCCTGACTTTC.

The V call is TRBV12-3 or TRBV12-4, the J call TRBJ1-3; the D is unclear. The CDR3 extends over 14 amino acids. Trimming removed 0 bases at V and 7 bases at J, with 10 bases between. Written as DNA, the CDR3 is TGTGCCAGCAGTTTAGCAGGGCACATGAACACCATATATTTT. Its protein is CASSLAGHMNTIYF.

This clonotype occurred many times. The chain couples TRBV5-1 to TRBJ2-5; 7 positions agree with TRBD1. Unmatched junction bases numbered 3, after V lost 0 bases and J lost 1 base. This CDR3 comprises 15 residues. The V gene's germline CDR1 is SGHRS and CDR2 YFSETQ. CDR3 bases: TGCGCCAGCAGCTTGGGTGGGACAGCCCAAGAGACCCAGTACTTC. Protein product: CASSLGGTAQETQYF.

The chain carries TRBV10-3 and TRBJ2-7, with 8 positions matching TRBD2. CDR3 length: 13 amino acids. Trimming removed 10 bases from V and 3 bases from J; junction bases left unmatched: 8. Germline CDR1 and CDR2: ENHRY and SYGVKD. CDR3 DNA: TGTGCCACCTCCGGGACTAGGGGCTACGAGCAGTACTTC. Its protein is CATSGTRGYEQYF.

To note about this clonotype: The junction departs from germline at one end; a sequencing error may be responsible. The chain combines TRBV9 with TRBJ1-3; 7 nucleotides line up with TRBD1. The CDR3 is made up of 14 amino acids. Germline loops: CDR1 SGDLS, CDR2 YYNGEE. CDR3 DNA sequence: TGCGCCAGCAGCGCCGGGGACAGAATGGACACCATATATTTT. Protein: CASSAGDRMDTIYF.

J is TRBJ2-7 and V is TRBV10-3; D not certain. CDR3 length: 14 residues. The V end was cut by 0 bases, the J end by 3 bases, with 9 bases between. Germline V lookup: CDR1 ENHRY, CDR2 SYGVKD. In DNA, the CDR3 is TGTGCCATCAGTGAGTCTGAAGGTCGCTACGAGCAGTACTTC. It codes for CAISESEGRYEQYF.

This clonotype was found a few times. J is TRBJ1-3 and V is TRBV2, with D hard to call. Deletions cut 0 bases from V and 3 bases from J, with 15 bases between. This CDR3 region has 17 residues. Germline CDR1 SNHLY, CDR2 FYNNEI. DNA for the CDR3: TGTGCCAGCAGTGAAGCGCGCGGGGTGAGACATGGAAACACCATATATTTT. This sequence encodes CASSEARGVRHGNTIYF.

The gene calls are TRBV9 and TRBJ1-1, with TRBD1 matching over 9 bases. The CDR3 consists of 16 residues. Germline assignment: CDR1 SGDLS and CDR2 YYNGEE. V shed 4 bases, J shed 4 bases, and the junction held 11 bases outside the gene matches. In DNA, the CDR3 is TGTGCCAGCAGCCAAGGGACAGGGTTGAAGAGCACTGAAGCTTTCTTT. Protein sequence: CASSQGTGLKSTEAFF.

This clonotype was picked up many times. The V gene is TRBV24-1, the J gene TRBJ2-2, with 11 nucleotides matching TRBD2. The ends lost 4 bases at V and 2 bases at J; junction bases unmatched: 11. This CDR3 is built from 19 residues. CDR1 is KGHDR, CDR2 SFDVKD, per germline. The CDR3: CATSESGTSGFLNTGELFF. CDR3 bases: TGTGCCACCAGTGAAAGCGGGACTAGCGGATTCTTAAACACCGGGGAGCTGTTTTTT.

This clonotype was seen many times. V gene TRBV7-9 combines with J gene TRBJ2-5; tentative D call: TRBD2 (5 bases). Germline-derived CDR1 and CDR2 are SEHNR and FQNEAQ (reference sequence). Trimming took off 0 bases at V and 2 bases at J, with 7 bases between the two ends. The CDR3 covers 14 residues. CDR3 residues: CASSLAGDQETQYF. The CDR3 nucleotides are TGTGCCAGCAGCTTAGCGGGAGATCAAGAGACCCAGTACTTC.

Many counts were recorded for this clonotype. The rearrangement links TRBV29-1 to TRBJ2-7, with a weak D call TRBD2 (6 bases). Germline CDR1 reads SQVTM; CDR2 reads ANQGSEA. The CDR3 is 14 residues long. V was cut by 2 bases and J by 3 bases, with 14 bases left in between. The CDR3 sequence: CSVEKPGEGYEQYF. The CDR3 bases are TGCAGCGTTGAAAAACCGGGAGAGGGCTACGAGCAGTACTTC.

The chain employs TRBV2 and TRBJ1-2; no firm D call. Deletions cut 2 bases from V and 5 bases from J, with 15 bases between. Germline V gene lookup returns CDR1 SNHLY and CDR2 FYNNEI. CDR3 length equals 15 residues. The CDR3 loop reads CASSEQNYRSYGYTF. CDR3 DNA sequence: TGTGCCAGCAGTGAACAGAATTATAGGTCGTATGGCTACACCTTC.